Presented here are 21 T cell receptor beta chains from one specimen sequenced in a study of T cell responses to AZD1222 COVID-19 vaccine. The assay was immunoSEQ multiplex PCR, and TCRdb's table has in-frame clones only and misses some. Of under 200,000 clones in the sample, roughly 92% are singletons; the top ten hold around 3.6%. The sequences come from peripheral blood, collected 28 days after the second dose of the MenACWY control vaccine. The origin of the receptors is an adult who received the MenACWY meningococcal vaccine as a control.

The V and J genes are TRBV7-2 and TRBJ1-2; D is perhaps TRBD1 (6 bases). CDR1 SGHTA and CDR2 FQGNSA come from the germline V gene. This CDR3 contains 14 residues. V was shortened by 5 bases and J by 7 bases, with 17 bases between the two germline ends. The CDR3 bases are TGTGCCAGCAGCCTCAATACAGGGTCAGGTGGCTACACCTTC. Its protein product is CASSLNTGSGGYTF.

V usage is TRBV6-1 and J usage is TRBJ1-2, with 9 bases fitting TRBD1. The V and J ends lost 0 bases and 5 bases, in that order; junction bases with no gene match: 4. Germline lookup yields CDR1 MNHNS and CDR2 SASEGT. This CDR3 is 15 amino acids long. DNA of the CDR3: TGTGCCAGCAGTGAAGCGGGACAGGGATTATATGGCTACACCTTC. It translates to CASSEAGQGLYGYTF.

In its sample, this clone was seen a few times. The CDR3 nucleotides read TGTGCCAGCAGCTACCGGACCGGTACTGAAGCTTTCTTT. Its protein is CASSYRTGTEAFF. This sequence joins TRBV11-3 and TRBJ1-1, with D hard to call. This CDR3 is built from 13 residues. Trimming cost V 4 bases and J 5 bases, with 11 bases left between them. From germline, CDR1 is SGHNT and CDR2 YENEEA.

The CDR3: CASSQTQTGNYGYTF. CDR3 coding DNA: TGTGCCAGCAGCCAAACTCAGACAGGGAACTATGGCTACACCTTC. The chain uses TRBV4-2 and TRBJ1-2; 7 positions match TRBD1. J lost 2 bases, V lost 2 bases, and 5 bases had no gene match. Germline CDR1 reads LGHNA; CDR2 reads YNFKEQ. There are 15 residues in the CDR3.

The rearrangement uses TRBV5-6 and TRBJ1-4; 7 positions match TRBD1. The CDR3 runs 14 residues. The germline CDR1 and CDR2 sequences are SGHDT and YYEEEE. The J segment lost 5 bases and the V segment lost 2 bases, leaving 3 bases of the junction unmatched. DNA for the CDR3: TGTGCCAGCAGCTTTGGGACAGAAAATGAAAAACTGTTTTTT. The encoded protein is CASSFGTENEKLFF.

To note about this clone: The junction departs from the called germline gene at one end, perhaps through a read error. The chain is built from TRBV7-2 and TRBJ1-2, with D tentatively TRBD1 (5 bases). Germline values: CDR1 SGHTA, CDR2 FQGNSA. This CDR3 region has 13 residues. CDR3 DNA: TGTGCCAGCAGCTTCGGGACCGATAGCAGAAAGGAATTC. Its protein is CASSFGTDSRKEF.

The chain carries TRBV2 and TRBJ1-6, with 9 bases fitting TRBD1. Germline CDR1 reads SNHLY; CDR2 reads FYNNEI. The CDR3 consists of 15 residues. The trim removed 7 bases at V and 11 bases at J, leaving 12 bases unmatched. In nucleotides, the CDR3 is TGTGCCAGCAACCGGGACAGGGATATCGGGGCACCCCTCCACTTT. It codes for CASNRDRDIGAPLHF.

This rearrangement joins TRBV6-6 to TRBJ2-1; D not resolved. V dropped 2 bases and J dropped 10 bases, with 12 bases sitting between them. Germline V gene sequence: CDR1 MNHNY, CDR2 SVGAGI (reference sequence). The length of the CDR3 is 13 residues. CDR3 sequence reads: CASSYPRGQEQFF. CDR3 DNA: TGTGCCAGCAGTTACCCGCGAGGTCAGGAGCAGTTCTTC.

CDR3 DNA sequence: TGTGCCAGCAGTCCCCTCGACAGTGTCGCCTACGAGCAGTACTTC. Translating it yields CASSPLDSVAYEQYF. The J gene is TRBJ2-7, the V gene TRBV2, with a possible D match to TRBD1 (5 bases). CDR3 length equals 15 residues. Germline V CDR1 and CDR2: SNHLY, FYNNEI. V dropped 5 bases and J dropped 2 bases, with 16 bases sitting between them.

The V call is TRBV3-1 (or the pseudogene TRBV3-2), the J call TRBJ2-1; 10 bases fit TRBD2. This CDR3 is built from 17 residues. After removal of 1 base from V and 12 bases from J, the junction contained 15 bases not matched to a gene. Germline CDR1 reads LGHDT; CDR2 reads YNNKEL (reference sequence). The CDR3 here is CASSQASSGRFSSWQFF. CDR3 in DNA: TGTGCCAGCAGCCAAGCATCTAGCGGGAGATTTTCATCTTGGCAGTTCTTC.

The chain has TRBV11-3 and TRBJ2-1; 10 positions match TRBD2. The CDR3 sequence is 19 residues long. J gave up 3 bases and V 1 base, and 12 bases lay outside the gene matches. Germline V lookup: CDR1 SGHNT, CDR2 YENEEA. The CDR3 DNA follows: TGTGCCAGCAGCTTAGTTACTAGCGGGATCGTGACTCTCTACAATGAGCAGTTCTTC. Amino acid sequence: CASSLVTSGIVTLYNEQFF.

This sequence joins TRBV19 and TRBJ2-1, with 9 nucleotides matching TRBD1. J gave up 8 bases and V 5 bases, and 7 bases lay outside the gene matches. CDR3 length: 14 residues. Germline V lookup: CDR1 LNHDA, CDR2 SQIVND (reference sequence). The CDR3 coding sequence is TGTGCCAGTAGTGTTACAGGGGGCTCCTATGAGCAGTTCTTC. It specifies CASSVTGGSYEQFF. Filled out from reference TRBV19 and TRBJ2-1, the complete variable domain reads DGGITQSPKYLFRKEGQNVTLSCEQNLNHDAMYWYRQDPGQGLRLIYYSQIVNDFQKGDIAEGYSVSREKKESFPLTVTSAQKNPTAFYLCASSVTGGSYEQFFGPGTRLTVL.

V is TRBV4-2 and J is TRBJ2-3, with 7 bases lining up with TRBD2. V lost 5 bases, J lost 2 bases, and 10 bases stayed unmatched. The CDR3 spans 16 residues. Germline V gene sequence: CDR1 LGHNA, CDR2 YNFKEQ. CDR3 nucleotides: TGTGCCAGCAGCTCATTTGGGGGAGGGAACACAGATACGCAGTATTTT. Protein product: CASSSFGGGNTDTQYF.

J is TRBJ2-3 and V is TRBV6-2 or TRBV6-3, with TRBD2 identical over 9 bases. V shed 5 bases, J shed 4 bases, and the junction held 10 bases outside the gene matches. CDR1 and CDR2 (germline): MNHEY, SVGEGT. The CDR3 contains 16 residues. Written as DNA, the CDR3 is TGTGCCAGCAGTCGGACAAGCGGGAGGAGCGCAGATACGCAGTATTTT. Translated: CASSRTSGRSADTQYF.

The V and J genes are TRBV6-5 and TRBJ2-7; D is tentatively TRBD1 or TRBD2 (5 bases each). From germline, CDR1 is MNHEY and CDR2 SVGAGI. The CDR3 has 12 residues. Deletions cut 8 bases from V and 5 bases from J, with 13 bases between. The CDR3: CASDGDVDEQYF. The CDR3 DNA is TGTGCCAGCGACGGGGACGTCGACGAGCAGTACTTC.

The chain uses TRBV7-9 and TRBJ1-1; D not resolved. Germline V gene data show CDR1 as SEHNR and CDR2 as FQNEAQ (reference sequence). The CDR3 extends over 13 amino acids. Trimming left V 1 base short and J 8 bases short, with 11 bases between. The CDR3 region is CASSLVSFGEAFF. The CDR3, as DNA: TGTGCCAGCAGCTTAGTCAGCTTTGGGGAAGCTTTCTTT.

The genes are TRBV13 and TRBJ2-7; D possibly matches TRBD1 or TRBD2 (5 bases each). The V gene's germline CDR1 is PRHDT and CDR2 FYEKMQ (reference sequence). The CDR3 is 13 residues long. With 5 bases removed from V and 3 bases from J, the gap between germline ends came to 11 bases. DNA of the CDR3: TGTGCCAGCAGCGGGGCGAGGGGCTACGAGCAGTACTTC. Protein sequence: CASSGARGYEQYF. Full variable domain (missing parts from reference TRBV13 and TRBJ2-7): AAGVIQSPRHLIKEKRETATLKCYPIPRHDTVYWYQQGPGQDPQFLISFYEKMQSDKGSIPDRFSAQQFSDYHSELNMSSLELGDSALYFCASSGARGYEQYFGPGTRLTVT.

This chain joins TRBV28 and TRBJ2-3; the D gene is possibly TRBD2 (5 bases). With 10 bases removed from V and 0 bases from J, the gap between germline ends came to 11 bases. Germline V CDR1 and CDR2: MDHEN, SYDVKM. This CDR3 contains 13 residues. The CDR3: CAIRTSSTDTQYF. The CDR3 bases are TGTGCCATCCGGACTTCTAGCACAGATACGCAGTATTTT.

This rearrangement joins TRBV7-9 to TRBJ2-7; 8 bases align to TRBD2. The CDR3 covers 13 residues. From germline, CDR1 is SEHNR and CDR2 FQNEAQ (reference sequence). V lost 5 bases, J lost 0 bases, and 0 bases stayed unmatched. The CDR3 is CASSSGSSYEQYF. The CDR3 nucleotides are TGTGCCAGCAGCAGCGGGAGCTCCTACGAGCAGTACTTC.

The CDR3 sequence: CAWSAAFRDIQYF. The CDR3 DNA reads TGTGCCTGGAGTGCGGCCTTTAGGGACATTCAGTACTTC. This chain joins TRBV30 and TRBJ2-4, with D uncertain. Trimming left V 1 base short and J 8 bases short, with 12 bases between. This CDR3 is 13 amino acids long. Germline V gene lookup returns CDR1 GTSNPN and CDR2 SVGIG (reference sequence).

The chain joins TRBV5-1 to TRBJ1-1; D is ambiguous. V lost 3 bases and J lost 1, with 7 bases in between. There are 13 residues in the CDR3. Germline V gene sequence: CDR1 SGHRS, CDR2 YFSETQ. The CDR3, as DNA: TGCGCCAGCAGCTCTCGGGGGAACACTGAAGCTTTCTTT. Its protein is CASSSRGNTEAFF.